Listed below are T cell receptor beta chains from one sample, sequenced in a study of T cells in Graves' hyperthyroidism and ophthalmopathy. Each CDR3 protein is one row after TCRdb ran MiXCR on the multiplex PCR reads. This sample has approximately 300,000 distinct CDR3 sequences; 16% occur once, and the top ten carry around 34%. Source material: blood. The receptors stem from a man aged 30 to 45 with Graves' hyperthyroidism. The CDR3 runs from the conserved cysteine through the conserved F or W. D genes are given only for firm matches. Where a row states a size, it is once, few, many or the class of an expanded clone; other rows omit it.

j_call,v_call,clone_size,d_call,cdr3_length,cdr3_aa,cdr3_nt
TRBJ2-6,TRBV28,.,.,15,CASSLIRAGANVLTF,TGTGCCAGCAGTTTAATCCGTGCTGGGGCCAACGTCCTGACTTTC
TRBJ2-1,TRBV9,.,.,13,CASSVADYNEQFF,TGTGCCAGCAGCGTAGCAGATTACAATGAGCAGTTCTTC
TRBJ1-2,TRBV28,.,.,15,CASSVQRRRPYGYTF,TGTGCCAGCAGTGTCCAGAGGAGACGACCCTATGGCTACACCTTC
TRBJ2-7,TRBV7-9,few,TRBD2,16,CASSRTSGASSYEQYF,TGTGCCAGCAGTCGGACTAGCGGGGCCTCCTCCTACGAGCAGTACTTC
TRBJ2-7,TRBV29-1,few,.,12,CSVGGGGREQYF,TGCAGCGTGGGGGGAGGGGGGAGGGAGCAGTACTTC
TRBJ1-6,TRBV20-1,few,.,15,CSARYGRLYNSPLHF,TGCAGTGCTAGATACGGACGGTTGTATAATTCACCCCTCCACTTT
TRBJ2-5,TRBV2,many,TRBD2,15,CASLTSGRAGKTQYF,TGTGCCAGCTTGACTAGCGGGAGGGCCGGAAAGACCCAGTACTTC
TRBJ2-5,TRBV28,.,.,15,CASSWRGGRMETQYF,TGTGCCAGCAGTTGGCGAGGGGGGAGGATGGAGACCCAGTACTTC
TRBJ2-5,TRBV28,many,.,12,CASGPLGETQYF,TGTGCCAGCGGACCGCTGGGGGAGACCCAGTACTTC
TRBJ2-5,TRBV20-1,.,.,13,CSASPSGEETQYF,TGCAGTGCTAGTCCTAGTGGGGAAGAGACCCAGTACTTC
TRBJ1-5,TRBV30,many,.,15,CAWSALTTGNQPQHF,TGTGCCTGGAGTGCATTAACCACAGGCAATCAGCCCCAGCATTTT
TRBJ1-1,TRBV7-8,many,.,15,CASSLASWGGTEAFF,TGTGCCAGCAGCTTAGCGAGTTGGGGCGGCACTGAAGCTTTCTTT
TRBJ2-1,TRBV7-3,many,TRBD2,16,CASSSSLAGESDEQFF,TGTGCCAGCAGCTCCTCACTAGCGGGAGAAAGCGATGAGCAGTTCTTC
TRBJ1-2,TRBV5-4,few,TRBD1,13,CATVQDRGHGYTF,TGTGCCACCGTGCAAGACAGGGGGCATGGCTACACCTTC
TRBJ2-5,TRBV3-1,many,TRBD2,14,CASSQAAGQETQYF,TGTGCCAGCAGCCAAGCAGCGGGGCAAGAGACCCAGTACTTC
TRBJ2-1,TRBV19,few,TRBD1,14,CASTLRTGPNEQFF,TGTGCCAGTACCCTAAGGACAGGGCCCAATGAGCAGTTCTTC
TRBJ1-1,TRBV24-1,many,.,15,CATSVQGRGGTEAFF,TGTGCCACCAGTGTCCAAGGAAGGGGAGGCACTGAAGCTTTCTTT
TRBJ1-2,TRBV28,many,.,14,CASSLSDRFYGYTF,TGTGCCAGCAGTTTGAGCGACAGGTTCTATGGCTACACCTTC
TRBJ2-1,TRBV10-2,.,TRBD1,15,CASSVFGQAYNEQFF,TGCGCCAGCAGTGTATTCGGACAGGCCTACAATGAGCAGTTCTTC
TRBJ2-7,TRBV9,.,TRBD2,16,CASSVDSGGAWYEQYF,TGTGCCAGCAGCGTAGACAGCGGGGGGGCTTGGTACGAGCAGTACTTC
TRBJ2-5,TRBV28,.,.,13,CASSFTRWETQYF,TGTGCCAGCAGTTTCACCAGGTGGGAGACCCAGTACTTC
TRBJ2-1,TRBV7-9,.,TRBD1,15,CASSSDRVGWNEQFF,TGTGCCAGCAGCTCAGACAGGGTGGGATGGAATGAGCAGTTCTTC
TRBJ2-5,TRBV29-1,many,TRBD2,16,CSVEHPAGGPGETQYF,TGCAGCGTTGAACACCCAGCGGGAGGGCCGGGAGAGACCCAGTACTTC
TRBJ2-1,TRBV6-6,many,TRBD2,15,CASSYYGGSYNEQFF,TGTGCCAGCAGTTACTATGGCGGGAGCTACAATGAGCAGTTCTTC
TRBJ2-1,TRBV4-1,.,.,17,CASSQRVPTSGYNEQFF,TGCGCCAGCAGCCAAAGGGTCCCAACTAGTGGCTACAATGAGCAGTTCTTC
TRBJ1-5,TRBV29-1,few,TRBD1,13,CSVSDRGGQPQHF,TGCAGCGTCTCAGACAGGGGGGGTCAGCCCCAGCATTTT
TRBJ2-5,TRBV25-1,many,TRBD2,16,CASSEFPSGRTETQYF,TGTGCCAGCAGTGAATTCCCTAGCGGGAGGACGGAGACCCAGTACTTC
TRBJ2-2,TRBV12-3/TRBV12-4,many,.,13,CASSFRPYGELFF,TGTGCCAGCAGTTTCCGGCCATACGGGGAGCTGTTTTTT
TRBJ1-4,TRBV7-6,.,.,14,CASLAGATNEKLFF,TGTGCCAGCCTTGCGGGTGCAACTAATGAAAAACTGTTTTTT
TRBJ2-7,TRBV7-8,many,TRBD2,18,CASSLALAGGPSSYEQYF,TGTGCCAGCAGCTTAGCCCTAGCGGGAGGGCCGAGCTCCTACGAGCAGTACTTC
TRBJ2-7,TRBV5-4,.,TRBD1,15,CASSSGTALKYEQYF,TGTGCCAGCAGCTCAGGGACAGCGCTTAAGTACGAGCAGTACTTC
TRBJ2-1,TRBV30,many,TRBD2,12,CAWGKLASEQFF,TGTGCCTGGGGCAAACTAGCGTCTGAGCAGTTCTTC
TRBJ2-7,TRBV20-1,many,.,13,CSVKAGNSYEQYF,TGCAGTGTCAAAGCGGGCAACTCCTACGAGCAGTACTTC
TRBJ2-5,TRBV19,few,.,13,CASTRGPQETQYF,TGTGCCAGTACCCGCGGGCCTCAAGAGACCCAGTACTTC
TRBJ1-5,TRBV27,.,TRBD1,14,CASGDRGSGQPQHF,TGTGCCAGCGGCGACAGGGGGTCGGGTCAGCCCCAGCATTTT
TRBJ2-1,TRBV5-1,many,TRBD2,15,CASSLGGSSYNEQFF,TGTGCCAGCAGCTTAGGCGGGAGCTCCTACAATGAGCAGTTCTTC
TRBJ2-7,TRBV28,many,.,13,CASRVRDSYEQYF,TGTGCCAGCAGGGTCAGGGACTCCTACGAGCAGTACTTC
TRBJ1-4,TRBV15,.,.,15,CATSMQSSGNEKLFF,TGTGCCACCAGCATGCAAAGTTCAGGGAATGAAAAACTGTTTTTT
TRBJ2-1,TRBV30,many,TRBD2,13,CAWSQAGYNEQFF,TGTGCCTGGAGCCAAGCGGGATACAATGAGCAGTTCTTC
TRBJ2-7,TRBV7-9,.,.,12,CACSESSYEQYF,TGTGCCTGCAGCGAAAGCTCCTACGAGCAGTACTTC
TRBJ2-2,TRBV18,few,TRBD2,18,CASSPLAGTSGVTGELFF,TGTGCCAGCTCACCGCTAGCCGGGACTAGCGGGGTCACCGGGGAGCTGTTTTTT
TRBJ2-1,TRBV6-1,.,TRBD2,14,CASLSGDAYNEQFF,TGTGCCAGCTTGAGCGGGGACGCCTACAATGAGCAGTTCTTC
TRBJ2-5,TRBV30,many,.,12,CAWSGVEETQYF,TGTGCCTGGAGTGGGGTAGAGGAGACCCAGTACTTC
TRBJ2-7,TRBV20-1,many,.,14,CSASEGASLYEQYF,TGCAGTGCTAGCGAAGGGGCCTCCCTTTACGAGCAGTACTTC
TRBJ2-5,TRBV6-1,.,TRBD2,14,CASSPGGEEETQYF,TGTGCCAGCTCCCCTGGGGGGGAGGAAGAGACCCAGTACTTC
TRBJ2-5,TRBV28,.,TRBD2,16,CASEPSSGTTQETQYF,TGTGCCAGCGAGCCCTCGAGCGGGACTACCCAAGAGACCCAGTACTTC
TRBJ1-1,TRBV30,few,TRBD1,14,CAWSLGQGATEAFF,TGTGCCTGGTCCCTGGGACAGGGGGCCACTGAAGCTTTCTTT
TRBJ2-7,TRBV29-1,few,TRBD2,15,CSDGGLAGGPYEQYF,TGCAGCGATGGGGGTCTAGCGGGAGGACCCTACGAGCAGTACTTC
TRBJ1-5,TRBV19,many,.,13,CASRQGEGRPQHF,TGTGCCAGTAGACAGGGTGAGGGCCGGCCCCAGCATTTT
TRBJ2-3,TRBV9,.,TRBD2,18,CASSVARRLAGEGGTQYF,TGTGCCAGCAGCGTAGCTAGGCGACTAGCGGGAGAAGGGGGTACGCAGTATTTT